Included here is one TCR beta chain sequence, with context. This sample stems from a study of shared clonotypes between healthy human individuals. Template for every sorted-subset replicate PCR totaled around 200 ng DNA, around 33,000 T cell genomes. The assay was immunoSEQ multiplex PCR, and TCRdb's table has in-frame clones only and misses some. This table holds about 2.4 million clones, roughly nine tenths found once. The V gene's germline CDR1 is MNHNS and CDR2 SASEGT. CDR3 length: 16 residues. Trimming took off 4 bases at V and 4 bases at J, with 19 bases between the two ends. Sequencing input: naive CD4+ T cells sorted from blood. The subset is: CD45RA+ positively selected. This TCR was recovered from a man between 18 and 35 years old in good health. The rearrangement links TRBV6-1 to TRBJ1-2; D is ambiguous. The CDR3 nucleotides are TGTGCCAGCAGTGGGGGTGTTCCCGGTAGTATCTATGGCTACACCTTC. Its translation is CASSGGVPGSIYGYTF.